A single sample gave rise to the 15 T cell receptor beta chains below, sequenced in a study of blood T cell repertoires in COVID-19. Clones were sequenced by immunoSEQ multiplex PCR, and TCRdb holds only the in-frame ones, with some missing. Of fewer than 25,000 clones listed, about nine tenths are singletons. Input material: peripheral blood. The receptors were sampled from a woman aged 80 or over with active or convalescent COVID-19.

A single count supports this clone. The chain has TRBV2 and TRBJ2-1, with a possible D match to TRBD2 (5 bases). Germline values: CDR1 SNHLY, CDR2 FYNNEI. The CDR3 has 12 amino acids. Trimming left V 5 bases short and J 7 bases short, with 9 bases between. The CDR3 sequence: CASSRTGNEQFF. The CDR3 bases are TGTGCCAGCAGTCGGACGGGGAATGAGCAGTTCTTC.

The rearrangement links TRBV19 to TRBJ1-5; no definite D call. The germline V gene encodes CDR1 LNHDA and CDR2 SQIVND (reference sequence). Trimming cost V 3 bases and J 5 bases, with 11 bases left between them. This CDR3 spans 14 amino acids. CDR3 in amino acids: CASSMGSVDQPQHF. CDR3 nucleotides: TGTGCCAGTAGTATGGGCTCGGTTGATCAGCCCCAGCATTTT.

CDR3 sequence reads: CASKLRGGAHYGYTF. CDR3 bases: TGTGCCAGCAAACTCCGAGGGGGCGCCCACTATGGCTACACCTTC. V gene TRBV5-6 combines with J gene TRBJ1-2; 7 positions agree with TRBD1. Germline V lookup: CDR1 SGHDT, CDR2 YYEEEE. V trimming: 6 bases; J trimming: 3 bases; junction bases outside the gene matches: 11. CDR3 length: 15 residues.

The chain combines TRBV5-4 with TRBJ2-2, with 8 nucleotides matching TRBD2. CDR3 length: 16 residues. In germline, CDR1 is SGHNT, CDR2 YYREEE (reference sequence). The V and J ends lost 3 bases and 1 base, in that order; junction bases with no gene match: 5. The CDR3: CASSSGLAVNTGELFF. In nucleotides, the CDR3 is TGTGCCAGCAGCTCTGGACTAGCTGTGAACACCGGGGAGCTGTTTTTT.

The genes are TRBV24-1 and TRBJ1-2; TRBD1 might be the D (5 bases). The germline V and J ends were trimmed by 4 bases and 4 bases, with 18 bases remaining between them. CDR1 and CDR2 (germline): KGHDR, SFDVKD. CDR3 length: 16 amino acids. The chain's CDR3 is CATSDPGGPYPYGYTF. Written as DNA, the CDR3 is TGTGCCACCAGTGACCCCGGGGGACCGTACCCCTATGGCTACACCTTC.

The chain has TRBV7-9 and TRBJ1-6, with 10 nucleotides matching TRBD1. The CDR3 has 15 amino acids. Germline V lookup: CDR1 SEHNR, CDR2 FQNEAQ (reference sequence). Unmatched junction bases numbered 5, after V lost 5 bases and J lost 7 bases. This CDR3 is CASSPTTGGNSPLHF. CDR3 nucleotides: TGTGCCAGCAGCCCAACGACAGGGGGCAATTCACCCCTCCACTTT.

The gene calls are TRBV9 and TRBJ1-3; 7 bases map to TRBD1. Germline V CDR1 and CDR2: SGDLS, YYNGEE. V lost 3 bases, J lost 4 bases, and 10 bases stayed unmatched. The CDR3 spans 16 residues. The CDR3 region has the DNA TGTGCCAGCAGCGGAGAAGAAGGGGGCAGGGGAAACACCATATATTTT. This encodes CASSGEEGGRGNTIYF.

The chain couples TRBV5-6 to TRBJ2-5, with a possible D match to TRBD2 (6 bases). This CDR3 is 14 amino acids long. Per the germline V gene, CDR1 is SGHDT and CDR2 is YYEEEE. Deletions cut 2 bases from V and 5 bases from J, with 13 bases between. For the CDR3, the DNA is TGTGCCAGCAGCTTCCGAGCGGGTAGCGAGACCCAGTACTTC. This translates into CASSFRAGSETQYF.

V gene TRBV7-9 combines with J gene TRBJ2-3; D may be TRBD1 (5 bases). The V and J ends lost 8 bases and 1 base respectively, with 13 bases between them. CDR1 is SEHNR and CDR2 is FQNEAQ in the germline V gene (reference sequence). The CDR3 runs 14 residues. The CDR3 nucleotides are TGTGCCAGCCCCACGGACACCGGCACAGATACGCAGTATTTT. As protein: CASPTDTGTDTQYF.

The V gene is TRBV4-1, the J gene TRBJ1-5; D is possibly TRBD1 (5 bases). From germline, CDR1 is MGHRA and CDR2 YSYEKL. This CDR3 region has 13 residues. V was trimmed by 0 bases and J by 5 bases, leaving 5 bases between them. Here the CDR3 DNA reads TGCGCCAGCAGCCAAGACAGGGATCAGCCCCAGCATTTT. Residues: CASSQDRDQPQHF.

V and J are TRBV7-2 and TRBJ1-2, with 7 bases lining up with TRBD1. Germline V gene sequence: CDR1 SGHTA, CDR2 FQGNSA. V gave up 1 base and J gave up 4 bases; unmatched junction bases: 12. The CDR3 totals 17 residues. The CDR3, as DNA: TGTGCCAGCAGCTTAGACCTGCGGACAGGCGGCCCCTATGGCTACACCTTC. Its translation: CASSLDLRTGGPYGYTF.

The chain is built from TRBV2 and TRBJ2-1, with D maybe TRBD1 (7 bases). The CDR3 runs to 12 residues. The germline gives CDR1 SNHLY, CDR2 FYNNEI. CDR3 sequence reads: CAGGQFANEQFF. As DNA, the CDR3 is TGTGCGGGGGGACAGTTTGCAAATGAGCAGTTCTTC.

The CDR3 DNA reads TGCGCCAGCAGCAGCGGGGGGCGAAGCACAGATACGCAGTATTTT. It is translated as CASSSGGRSTDTQYF. The chain combines TRBV5-1 with TRBJ2-3, with 9 bases fitting TRBD2. The CDR3 contains 15 residues. The germline V gene has CDR1 SGHRS and CDR2 YFSETQ. The V gene end was trimmed by 4 bases and the J gene end by 0 bases; junction bases not matched to a gene: 3. The whole variable domain, filled in from reference TRBV5-1 and TRBJ2-3, reads KAGVTQTPRYLIKTRGQQVTLSCSPISGHRSVSWYQQTPGQGLQFLFEYFSETQRNKGNFPGRFSGRQFSNSRSEMNVSTLELGDSALYLCASSSGGRSTDTQYFGPGTRLTVL.

V and J are TRBV11-2 and TRBJ2-7, with D maybe TRBD2 (7 bases). Trimming left V 5 bases short and J 3 bases short, with 11 bases between. Germline CDR1 SGHAT, CDR2 FQNNGV. The CDR3 totals 13 residues. The CDR3 DNA reads TGTGCCAGCAGCAGGGGGGGATTCTACGAGCAGTACTTC. It encodes CASSRGGFYEQYF.

The chain combines TRBV28 with TRBJ2-4; perhaps TRBD1 as D (7 bases). Germline loops: CDR1 MDHEN, CDR2 SYDVKM. With 6 bases removed from V and 8 bases from J, the gap between germline ends came to 17 bases. The CDR3 runs 14 residues. The CDR3 loop is CASRGDSGGDIQYF. CDR3 bases: TGTGCCAGCAGAGGGGACAGTGGAGGGGACATTCAGTACTTC.